The TCR beta chain described here comes from a study of human T cells and chemical hapten exposure. CDR3 length: 11 residues. CDR1 and CDR2 from the germline V gene are MNHNS and SASEGT. Deletions cut 3 bases from V and 6 bases from J, with 5 bases between. Findings and limits, study-wide: Large CDR3 similarity clusters arose significantly more often from expanded TCRs than from controls.

Time point described: pre-sensitization, week 0. Treatment described: therapeutic diphenylcyclopropenone sensitization with weekly scalp DPC. Those who donated were patients with alopecia, 18 to 70 years of age, and suitable for DPC. Unique molecular identifiers were attached to individual cDNA molecules within the library. MiXCR was run by TCRdb on the RACE reads, yielding one entry per CDR3 protein. The table lists nearly 110,000 distinct CDR3 sequences, about 12% of them singletons. Turning to this clonotype: Antigen: not known.

This chain uses TRBV6-1 with TRBJ1-1; D remains ambiguous. The clonotype was recovered from a woman aged 50 to 60 with alopecia areata. Some clones in this sample may be carry-over from other donors' samples. The sample in question was whole blood, obtained in connection with sensitization to the hapten diphenylcyclopropenone (DPC). The CDR3 DNA follows: TGTGCCAGCAGTGAGTTGGCTGAAGCTTTCTTT. Encoded protein: CASSELAEAFF.